This T cell receptor (beta chain) is drawn from a study of beta chain features in type 1 diabetes. The overall study: No patient-donor differences in age, gender, total cells or subset yield.

Points on this clone: Its specificity is not known.

Study results and limitations: Within each of all four CD4+ subsets, Type 1 diabetes patients had TCRB CDR3s that were moderately but significantly shorter. Unsettled here was the matter of whether HLA type influences TCRB rearrangement.

Once sorted, every population was more than 95% pure. The CDR3 spans 16 residues. Germline CDR1 is LGHNA and CDR2 is YSLEER. V lost 3 bases to trimming and J lost 1 base; unmatched junction nucleotides: 4. TCRB transcripts that were expressed got sequenced, as all of the isolated RNA had been reverse transcribed. About 3.6 million reads were obtained on average from naive, central memory and regulatory T cell samples. This table comes from immunoSEQ multiplex PCR, and its TCRdb copy is limited to in-frame clones, with some not included. The sample contains fewer than 350,000 clones, roughly 15% of which appear only once.

The sample comprised naive CD4+ T cells from blood. The J gene is TRBJ2-1, the V gene TRBV4-3, with 9 positions matching TRBD2. The source of this sequence is a man aged 18 to 30 with type 1 diabetes. The CDR3 sequence is CASSHLLAGSYNEQFF. The CDR3 DNA sequence: TGCGCCAGCAGCCACCTACTAGCGGGTTCCTACAATGAGCAGTTCTTC.